Shown below are 25 T cell receptor beta chains from a single sample sequenced in a study of T cell responses to AZD1222 COVID-19 vaccine. The protocol was immunoSEQ multiplex PCR, while the TCRdb copy is restricted to in-frame clones and leaves out a portion. This sample has approximately 150,000 clones; just over 90% occur once, and the top ten carry 1% to 1.5%. Sequencing was performed on peripheral blood, taken 28 days after the second AZD1222 dose. The source of these receptors is an adult who received the AZD1222 COVID-19 vaccine.

The chain joins TRBV19 to TRBJ2-1; no definite D call. Germline V gene data show CDR1 as LNHDA and CDR2 as SQIVND (reference sequence). Trimming cost V 6 bases and J 4 bases, with 13 bases left between them. The CDR3 totals 14 residues. The CDR3 sequence is CASSPMALYNEQFF. As DNA, the CDR3 is TGTGCCAGTAGCCCCATGGCGCTTTACAATGAGCAGTTCTTC.

The rearrangement links TRBV7-3 to TRBJ2-3, with 9 bases matching TRBD2. The CDR3 totals 17 residues. Losses at the gene ends were 5 bases for V and 2 bases for J; bases not matched to a gene: 11. CDR1 is SGHTA, CDR2 FQGTGA, per germline. The CDR3 region has the DNA TGTGCCAGCAGCCCTCTTGCGCCTAGCGGGACCACAGATACGCAGTATTTT. Encoded protein: CASSPLAPSGTTDTQYF. Full variable domain (remainder filled in from reference TRBV7-3 and TRBJ2-3): GAGVSQTPSNKVTEKGKYVELRCDPISGHTALYWYRQSLGQGPEFLIYFQGTGAADDSGLPNDRFFAVRPEGSVSTLKIQRTERGDSAVYLCASSPLAPSGTTDTQYFGPGTRLTVL.

The V and J genes are TRBV7-6 and TRBJ1-2, with 7 bases aligning to TRBD1. J was trimmed by 6 bases and V by 1 base; bases with no gene match: 8. Germline V lookup: CDR1 SGHVS, CDR2 FNYEAQ. The CDR3 has 15 amino acids. The CDR3 bases are TGTGCCAGCAGCTTAGATCAGGGGGGATATAATGGCTACACCTTC. Protein sequence: CASSLDQGGYNGYTF.

This clone appeared a single time. This chain connects TRBV2 to TRBJ2-5; D is possibly TRBD1 (6 bases). This CDR3 is built from 15 residues. The germline V gene encodes CDR1 SNHLY and CDR2 FYNNEI. The V and J ends lost 7 bases and 1 base respectively, with 16 bases between them. The CDR3 region is CASNLYREVQETQYF. CDR3 DNA sequence: TGTGCCAGCAACCTATACAGGGAAGTCCAAGAGACCCAGTACTTC.

The chain uses TRBV5-8 and TRBJ2-6; perhaps TRBD2 as D (6 bases). The CDR3 has 17 amino acids. Germline V gives CDR1 SGHTS, CDR2 YDEGEE. Between the trimmed V and J ends, which lost 4 bases and 0 bases, there was a span of 14 bases. This CDR3 is CASSRGTTSSGANVLTF. The CDR3, as DNA: TGTGCCAGCAGCCGGGGGACCACGAGCTCTGGGGCCAACGTCCTGACTTTC.

V and J are TRBV7-3 and TRBJ2-1; 8 bases fit TRBD1. Per germline, CDR1 SGHTA and CDR2 FQGTGA. V dropped 5 bases and J dropped 6; count of bases not matched to a gene: 12. The CDR3 is 16 amino acids. The CDR3 nucleotides read TGTGCCAGCAGCACTACGCCCGGGACAGGTATCAATGAGCAGTTCTTC. This codes for CASSTTPGTGINEQFF.

This rearrangement joins TRBV7-9 to TRBJ1-2, with D unclear. V shed 3 bases and J shed 2 bases, with 4 bases lying between them. The CDR3 totals 12 residues. Germline V gene lookup returns CDR1 SEHNR and CDR2 FQNEAQ (reference sequence). Here the CDR3 DNA reads TGTGCCAGCAGCTTGGGAAACTATGGCTACACCTTC. It translates to CASSLGNYGYTF.

V and J are TRBV28 and TRBJ1-5; D may be TRBD1 (5 bases). From germline, CDR1 is MDHEN and CDR2 SYDVKM. The CDR3 extends over 14 amino acids. Between the trimmed V and J ends, which lost 5 bases and 4 bases, there was a span of 12 bases. CDR3: CASSTAGINQPQHF. In DNA, the CDR3 is TGTGCCAGCAGTACGGCAGGGATTAATCAGCCCCAGCATTTT.

A note on this clone: At one end the junction does not follow the germline gene, possibly because of a read error. The chain carries TRBV6-6 and TRBJ1-5; a weak D match, TRBD1 (5 bases). Germline-derived CDR1 and CDR2 are MNHNY and SVGAGI (reference sequence). The CDR3 runs to 11 residues. As DNA, the CDR3 is TGTGCCAGCAGCCGGGACTCGGGGTTTTTTTTT. It translates to CASSRDSGFFF.

The rearrangement joins TRBV19 to TRBJ1-2, with 8 bases aligning to TRBD1. Germline CDR1 is LNHDA and CDR2 is SQIVND (reference sequence). This CDR3 comprises 17 residues. After removal of 5 bases from V and 7 bases from J, the junction contained 18 bases not matched to a gene. The CDR3 protein is CASSPSTGAGTRGGYTF. The CDR3 DNA sequence: TGTGCCAGTAGTCCATCGACAGGGGCTGGGACCCGGGGTGGCTACACCTTC.

The rearrangement links TRBV28 to TRBJ1-1, with D possibly being TRBD1 (5 bases). The germline CDR1 and CDR2 sequences are MDHEN and SYDVKM. Trimming removed 5 bases at V and 0 bases at J, with 10 bases between. The CDR3 length is 14 residues. In DNA form, the CDR3 reads TGTGCCAGCAGTCTCAGGGTTTTGAACACTGAAGCTTTCTTT. Translation: CASSLRVLNTEAFF.

The chain employs TRBV5-4 and TRBJ2-6; D is possibly TRBD1 (6 bases). Germline assignment: CDR1 SGHNT and CDR2 YYREEE (reference sequence). This CDR3 region has 16 residues. V was clipped by 5 bases and J by 3 bases, with 15 bases between them. CDR3 protein: CASRPPGAGGANVLTF. The CDR3 bases are TGTGCCAGCAGGCCCCCAGGGGCTGGTGGGGCCAACGTCCTGACTTTC.

J is TRBJ1-5 and V is TRBV7-9, with unresolved D. Germline V lookup: CDR1 SEHNR, CDR2 FQNEAQ (reference sequence). Trimming took off 1 base at V and 3 bases at J, with 7 bases between the two ends. The CDR3 is made up of 14 amino acids. The CDR3 DNA sequence: TGTGCCAGCAGCTTAGGCGGATACAATCAGCCCCAGCATTTT. It is translated as CASSLGGYNQPQHF.

The J gene is TRBJ1-1, the V gene TRBV12-5, with D possibly TRBD1 on 5 matching bases. Trimming stripped 0 bases from V and 8 bases from J, with 10 bases between. The CDR3 extends over 13 amino acids. CDR1 and CDR2 from the germline V gene are LGHNT and FRNRAP. In nucleotides, the CDR3 is TGTGCTAGTGGTTTGGTACACGGGGCAGAAGCTTTCTTT. It specifies CASGLVHGAEAFF.

V usage is TRBV27 and J usage is TRBJ2-7, with TRBD2 matching over 9 bases. V shed 4 bases, J shed 2 bases, and the junction held 6 bases outside the gene matches. CDR1 is MNHEY, CDR2 SMNVEV, per germline (reference sequence). This CDR3 comprises 15 residues. The CDR3 region has the DNA TGTGCCAGCAGTTACTCTAGCGGGACCACCTACGAGCAGTACTTC. Its translation: CASSYSSGTTYEQYF.

The chain combines TRBV18 with TRBJ2-7; perhaps TRBD2 as D (5 bases). The V end lost 3 bases, the J end lost 6 bases, and 12 bases lay between the germline ends. This CDR3 spans 13 amino acids. From germline, CDR1 is KGHSH and CDR2 LQKENI. The CDR3 is CASSPTGDGEQYF. CDR3 DNA: TGTGCCAGCTCACCGACCGGGGATGGCGAGCAGTACTTC.

The CDR3 loop reads CASSQRTSGSYEQYF. The CDR3 bases are TGTGCCAGCAGCCAAAGGACTAGCGGGAGCTACGAGCAGTACTTC. The gene calls are TRBV11-2 and TRBJ2-7; 13 positions match TRBD2. There are 15 residues in the CDR3. The V segment lost 5 bases and the J segment 3 bases; nucleotides outside the gene matches: 4. The germline CDR1 and CDR2 sequences are SGHAT and FQNNGV.

The rearrangement uses TRBV10-3 and TRBJ1-4; maybe TRBD1 (5 bases). The CDR3 consists of 14 residues. The germline V gene encodes CDR1 ENHRY and CDR2 SYGVKD. V shed 4 bases and J shed 7 bases, with 13 bases lying between them. In nucleotides, the CDR3 is TGTGCCATCAGTGGGAGCGGGGGAGGTGAAAAACTGTTTTTT. It specifies CAISGSGGGEKLFF.

In regard to this clone: The junction shows a germline mismatch at one end, possibly a read error. The chain couples TRBV7-2 to TRBJ2-3; D is unresolved. CDR1 SGHTA and CDR2 FQGNSA come from the germline V gene. CDR3 size: 11 residues. The CDR3 DNA reads TGTGCCAGCAAAAGCCCCCCCTCTTCTACGTTT. Amino acid sequence: CASKSPPSSTF.

The chain carries TRBV20-1 and TRBJ1-3, with 8 bases that match TRBD1. The junction had 12 bases not matched to a gene; V was cut back by 4 bases and J by 1 base. The CDR3 contains 17 residues. Germline V lookup: CDR1 DFQATT, CDR2 SNEGSKA (reference sequence). The CDR3 DNA sequence: TGCAGTGCTAATGAAAGTCGCGGGACAGGTTCTGGAAACACCATATATTTT. Residues: CSANESRGTGSGNTIYF.

V usage is TRBV28 and J usage is TRBJ1-2, with D possibly matching TRBD1 (6 bases). Deletions cut 7 bases from V and 7 bases from J, with 19 bases between. Germline values: CDR1 MDHEN, CDR2 SYDVKM. The CDR3 loop spans 14 amino acids. Here the CDR3 DNA reads TGTGCCAGCATTCATGGGGGGCGTCGCGGTGGCTACACCTTC. This sequence encodes CASIHGGRRGGYTF.

J is TRBJ1-1 and V is TRBV4-1; 8 nucleotides match TRBD1. CDR3 length: 18 amino acids. V shed 5 bases and J 2 bases; nucleotides not matched to a gene: 16. In germline, CDR1 is MGHRA, CDR2 YSYEKL. CDR3 amino acids: CASSDHFGTQGANTEAFF. Written as DNA, the CDR3 is TGCGCCAGCAGCGACCATTTCGGGACTCAGGGGGCAAACACTGAAGCTTTCTTT.

This clone was detected only once. The chain joins TRBV7-9 to TRBJ2-5; TRBD1 aligns across 11 bases. Trimming cost V 0 bases and J 5 bases; bases outside gene matches: 11. CDR1 is SEHNR, CDR2 FQNEAQ, per germline (reference sequence). This CDR3 comprises 18 residues. The CDR3 protein is CASSLAAAGTGGQETQYF. The DNA of the CDR3 is TGTGCCAGCAGCTTAGCTGCGGCCGGGACAGGGGGTCAGGAGACCCAGTACTTC. Full variable domain (missing parts from reference TRBV7-9 and TRBJ2-5): DTGVSQNPRHKITKRGQNVTFRCDPISEHNRLYWYRQTLGQGPEFLTYFQNEAQLEKSRLLSDRFSAERPKGSFSTLEIQRTEQGDSAMYLCASSLAAAGTGGQETQYFGPGTRLLVL.

This clone showed up just once. The chain is built from TRBV7-9 and TRBJ1-6; no reliable D call. V shed 2 bases and J shed 7 bases, with 12 bases lying between them. Germline CDR1 reads SEHNR; CDR2 reads FQNEAQ (reference sequence). The CDR3 length is 15 residues. CDR3: CASSLRPGGNSPLHF. The DNA for the CDR3 is TGTGCCAGCAGCTTACGGCCGGGAGGGAATTCACCCCTCCACTTT. Variable domain in full (rest from reference TRBV7-9 and TRBJ1-6): DTGVSQNPRHKITKRGQNVTFRCDPISEHNRLYWYRQTLGQGPEFLTYFQNEAQLEKSRLLSDRFSAERPKGSFSTLEIQRTEQGDSAMYLCASSLRPGGNSPLHFGNGTRLTVT.

The chain has TRBV2 and TRBJ1-4; D is uncertain. V was cut by 0 bases and J by 7 bases, with 12 bases left in between. CDR1 is SNHLY, CDR2 FYNNEI, per germline. The CDR3 runs to 15 residues. The CDR3 is CASSEAPTKGEKLFF. The DNA for the CDR3 is TGTGCCAGCAGTGAAGCCCCAACAAAGGGTGAAAAACTGTTTTTT.